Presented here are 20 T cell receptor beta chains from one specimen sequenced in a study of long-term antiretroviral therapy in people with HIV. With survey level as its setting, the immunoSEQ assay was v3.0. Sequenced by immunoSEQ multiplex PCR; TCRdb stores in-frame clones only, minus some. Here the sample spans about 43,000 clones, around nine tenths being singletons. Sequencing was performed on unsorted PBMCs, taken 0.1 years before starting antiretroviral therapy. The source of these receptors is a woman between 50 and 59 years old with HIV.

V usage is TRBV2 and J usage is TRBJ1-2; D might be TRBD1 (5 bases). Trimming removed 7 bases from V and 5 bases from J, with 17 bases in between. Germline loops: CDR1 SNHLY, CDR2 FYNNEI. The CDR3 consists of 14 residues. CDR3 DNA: TGTGCCAGCATCGCAGGGACGGGTTTATATGGCTACACCTTC. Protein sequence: CASIAGTGLYGYTF.

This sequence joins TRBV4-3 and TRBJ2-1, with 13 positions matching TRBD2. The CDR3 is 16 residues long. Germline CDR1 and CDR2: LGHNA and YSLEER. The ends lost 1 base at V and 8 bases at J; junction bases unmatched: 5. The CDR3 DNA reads TGCGCCAGCAGCCAAGTACTAGCGGGGGGGAGCGATGAGCAGTTCTTC. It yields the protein CASSQVLAGGSDEQFF.

CDR3 protein: CASGVVEKLFF. The CDR3 nucleotides are TGTGCCAGCGGAGTGGTGGAAAAACTGTTTTTT. The rearrangement links TRBV2 to TRBJ1-4; D is ambiguous. The CDR3 covers 11 residues. Trimming pared 8 bases from V and 8 bases from J, leaving 9 bases between. Germline CDR1 reads SNHLY; CDR2 reads FYNNEI.

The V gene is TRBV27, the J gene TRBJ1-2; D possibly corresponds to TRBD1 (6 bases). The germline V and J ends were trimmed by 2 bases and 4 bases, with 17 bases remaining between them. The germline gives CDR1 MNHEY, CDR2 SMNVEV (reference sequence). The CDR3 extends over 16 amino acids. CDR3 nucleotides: TGTGCCAGCAGTTTAAGCTCGGGGGACAAGACCTATGGCTACACCTTC. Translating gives CASSLSSGDKTYGYTF.

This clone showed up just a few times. CDR3 nucleotides: TGCGCCAGCAGAGGGGACAGATTCACCGGGGAGCTGTTTTTT. Protein product: CASRGDRFTGELFF. The chain is built from TRBV5-1 and TRBJ2-2; 7 bases align to TRBD1. The length of the CDR3 is 14 residues. Germline lookup yields CDR1 SGHRS and CDR2 YFSETQ. With 5 bases clipped from V and 4 bases from J, the junction kept 5 bases outside the gene matches.

CDR3 residues: CASSLLVGVLRNTQYF. The CDR3 DNA is TGTGCCAGCAGCTTACTTGTGGGGGTCCTACGAAATACGCAGTATTTT. V usage is TRBV7-9 and J usage is TRBJ2-3; D could derive from TRBD1 or TRBD2 (5 bases each). V lost 2 bases to trimming and J lost 7 bases, with 19 bases between them. CDR1 and CDR2 from the germline V gene are SEHNR and FQNEAQ (reference sequence). This CDR3 is built from 16 residues.

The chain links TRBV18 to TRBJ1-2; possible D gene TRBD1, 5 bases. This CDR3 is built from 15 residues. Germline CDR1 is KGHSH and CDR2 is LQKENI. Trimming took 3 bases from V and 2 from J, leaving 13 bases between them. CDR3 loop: CASSPGTGKNYGYTF. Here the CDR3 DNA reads TGTGCCAGCTCACCGGGGACGGGCAAAAACTATGGCTACACCTTC. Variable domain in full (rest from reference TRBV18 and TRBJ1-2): NAGVMQNPRHLVRRRGQEARLRCSPMKGHSHVYWYRQLPEEGLKFMVYLQKENIIDESGMPKERFSAEFPKEGPSILRIQQVVRGDSAAYFCASSPGTGKNYGYTFGSGTRLTVV.

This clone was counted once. The CDR3 nucleotides read TGTGCCAGCAGTCTCATTCCTTACACTGAAGCTTTCTTT. Translating it yields CASSLIPYTEAFF. The chain uses TRBV27 and TRBJ1-1; D ambiguous. CDR1 and CDR2 from the germline V gene are MNHEY and SMNVEV (reference sequence). The length of the CDR3 is 13 residues. V was trimmed by 5 bases and J by 3 bases, leaving 10 bases between them.

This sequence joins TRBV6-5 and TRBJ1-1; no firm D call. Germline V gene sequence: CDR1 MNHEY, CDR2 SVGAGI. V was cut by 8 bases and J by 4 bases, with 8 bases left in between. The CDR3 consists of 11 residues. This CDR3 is CASHRGTEAFF. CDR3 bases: TGTGCCAGCCACCGGGGCACTGAAGCTTTCTTT.

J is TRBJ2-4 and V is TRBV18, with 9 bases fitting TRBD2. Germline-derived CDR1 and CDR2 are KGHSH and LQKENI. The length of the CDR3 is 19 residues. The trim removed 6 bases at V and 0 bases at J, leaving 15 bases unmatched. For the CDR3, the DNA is TGTGCCAGCTCCCGTTATAGCGGGGGCCACGAATTAGCCAAAAACATTCAGTACTTC. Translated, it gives CASSRYSGGHELAKNIQYF.

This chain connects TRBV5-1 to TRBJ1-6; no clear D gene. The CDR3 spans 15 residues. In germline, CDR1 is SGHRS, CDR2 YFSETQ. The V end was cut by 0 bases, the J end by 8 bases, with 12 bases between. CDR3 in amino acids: CASSLGPASYSPLHF. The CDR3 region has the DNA TGCGCCAGCAGCTTGGGACCGGCTTCTTATTCACCCCTCCACTTT.

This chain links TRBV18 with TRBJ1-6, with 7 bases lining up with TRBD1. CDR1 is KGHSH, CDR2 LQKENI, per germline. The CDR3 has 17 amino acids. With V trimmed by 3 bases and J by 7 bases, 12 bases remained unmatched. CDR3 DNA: TGTGCCAGCTCACCGAGTCTAGGGGGCGATTCCAATTCACCCCTCCACTTT. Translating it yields CASSPSLGGDSNSPLHF.

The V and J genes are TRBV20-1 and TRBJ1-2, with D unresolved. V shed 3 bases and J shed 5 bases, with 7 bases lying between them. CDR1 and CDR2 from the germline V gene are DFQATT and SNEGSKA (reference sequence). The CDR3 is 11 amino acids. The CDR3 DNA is TGCAGTGCTAGTTTTACATATGGCTACACCTTC. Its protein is CSASFTYGYTF.

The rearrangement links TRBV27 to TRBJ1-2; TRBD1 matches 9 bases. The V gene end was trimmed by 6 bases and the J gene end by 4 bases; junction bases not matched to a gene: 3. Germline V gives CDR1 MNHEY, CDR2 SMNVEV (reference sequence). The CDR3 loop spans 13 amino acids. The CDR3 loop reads CASSPGQGYGYTF. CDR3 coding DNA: TGTGCCAGCAGCCCGGGACAGGGCTATGGCTACACCTTC.

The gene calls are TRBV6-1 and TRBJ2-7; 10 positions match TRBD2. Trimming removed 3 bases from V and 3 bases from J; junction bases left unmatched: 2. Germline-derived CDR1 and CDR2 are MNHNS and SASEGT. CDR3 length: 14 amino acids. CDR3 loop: CASSDSGGNYEQYF. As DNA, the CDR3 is TGTGCCAGCAGTGATAGCGGGGGGAACTACGAGCAGTACTTC.

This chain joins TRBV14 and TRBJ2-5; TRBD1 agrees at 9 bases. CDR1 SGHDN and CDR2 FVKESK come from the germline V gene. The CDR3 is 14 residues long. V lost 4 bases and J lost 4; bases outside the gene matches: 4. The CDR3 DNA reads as TGTGCCAGCAGCCGGACAGGGGTCGGAGAGACCCAGTACTTC. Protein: CASSRTGVGETQYF.

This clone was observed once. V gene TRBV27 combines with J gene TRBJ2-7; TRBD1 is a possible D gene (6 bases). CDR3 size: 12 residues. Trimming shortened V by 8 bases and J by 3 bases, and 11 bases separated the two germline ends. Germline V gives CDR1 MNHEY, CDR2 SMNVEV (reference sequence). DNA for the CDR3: TGTGCCAGCGCGGACAGATACTACGAGCAGTACTTC. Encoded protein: CASADRYYEQYF.

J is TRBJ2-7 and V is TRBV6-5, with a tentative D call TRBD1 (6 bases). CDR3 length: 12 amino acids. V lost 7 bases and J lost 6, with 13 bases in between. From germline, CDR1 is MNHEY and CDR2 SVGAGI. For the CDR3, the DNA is TGTGCCAGCAAACATCAGGGGTCCGAGCAGTACTTC. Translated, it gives CASKHQGSEQYF.

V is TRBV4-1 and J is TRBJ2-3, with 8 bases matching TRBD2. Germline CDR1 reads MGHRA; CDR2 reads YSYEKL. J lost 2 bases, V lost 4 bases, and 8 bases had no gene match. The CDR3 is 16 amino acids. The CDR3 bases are TGCGCCAGCAGCCCGCGGGTTAGCGGGGCCACAGATACGCAGTATTTT. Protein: CASSPRVSGATDTQYF.

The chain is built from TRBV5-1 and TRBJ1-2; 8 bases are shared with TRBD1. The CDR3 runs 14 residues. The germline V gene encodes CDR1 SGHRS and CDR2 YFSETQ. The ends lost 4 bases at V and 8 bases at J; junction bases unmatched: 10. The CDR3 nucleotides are TGCGCCAGCAGCCCGATCGGACAGGGAGGCGGCTACACCTTC. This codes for CASSPIGQGGGYTF.